This is a list of T cell receptor beta chains from one sample in a study of identical twins. Using its own MiXCR run on the 5' RACE reads, TCRdb lists one record per CDR3 protein. The sample lists 450,000 to 500,000 distinct CDR3 sequences, 14% occurring once. The sample was also linked to a second study, of yellow fever vaccine responses in identical twins.

The sequenced material came from CD4+ T cells sorted from blood. The receptors derive from a woman under 30 in good health. The CDR3 runs from the conserved cysteine through the conserved F or W. The D gene is left open where the match is weak. Clone size is given for some rows only: seen once, a few or many times, or a class if the clone is expanded.

J	length	size	V	D	CDR3	DNA
TRBJ2-3	15	-	TRBV4-3	-	CASSQDLVRSDTQYF	TGCGCCAGCAGCCAAGATCTCGTCCGTTCAGATACGCAGTATTTT
TRBJ1-1	12	-	TRBV29-1	-	CSVNADRAEAFF	TGCAGCGTCAATGCCGACCGTGCTGAAGCTTTCTTT
TRBJ2-7	13	many	TRBV27	-	CASSRQGPYEQYF	TGTGCCAGCAGTCGCCAGGGTCCCTACGAGCAGTACTTC
TRBJ2-4	14	once	TRBV20-1	-	CSASSLGVINIQYF	TGCAGTGCTAGTTCCTTGGGGGTCATAAACATTCAGTACTTC
TRBJ2-3	16	-	TRBV4-2	-	CASSQDLSGSQGSQYF	TGTGCCAGCAGCCAAGATCTTAGCGGGTCACAGGGATCGCAGTATTTT
TRBJ2-2	13	-	TRBV7-2	-	CASSPGAGGELFF	TGTGCCAGCAGCCCCGGGGCTGGCGGGGAACTGTTTTTT
TRBJ2-5	15	few	TRBV2	TRBD2	CASSEGGSGGETQYF	TGTGCCAGCAGTGAAGGGGGAAGCGGGGGAGAGACCCAGTACTTC
TRBJ2-1	16	-	TRBV5-1	TRBD1	CASSVTPGTGNNEQFF	TGCGCCAGCTCTGTTACGCCCGGGACAGGTAACAATGAGCAGTTCTTC
TRBJ1-5	15	few	TRBV27	TRBD1	CASSTGQGFGQPQHF	TGTGCCAGCAGCACCGGACAGGGTTTCGGTCAGCCCCAGCATTTT
TRBJ2-3	15	few	TRBV11-2	-	CASSLRRASTDTQYF	TGTGCCAGCAGCCTGAGGCGAGCTAGCACAGATACGCAGTATTTT
TRBJ2-1	13	-	TRBV5-1	-	CASRPDPANEQFF	TGCGCCAGCAGACCTGACCCCGCCAATGAGCAGTTCTTC
TRBJ2-7	14	few	TRBV12-3/TRBV12-4	-	CASMGGRASYEQYF	TGTGCCAGCATGGGGGGCAGGGCTTCCTACGAGCAGTACTTC
TRBJ2-7	16	few	TRBV11-2	TRBD1	CASSLGVTGGTYEQYF	TGTGCCAGCAGCTTAGGCGTGACAGGGGGCACCTACGAGCAGTACTTC
TRBJ2-2	14	few	TRBV30	TRBD1	CAWGTGQHTGELFF	TGTGCCTGGGGGACGGGACAGCACACCGGGGAGCTGTTTTTT
TRBJ2-3	16	few	TRBV7-4	TRBD1	CASSWFGTGGEDTQYF	TGTGCCAGCAGCTGGTTCGGGACAGGGGGCGAGGATACGCAGTATTTT
TRBJ1-2	14	few	TRBV9	-	CASGRDNRDYGYTF	TGTGCCAGCGGACGGGACAACCGGGACTATGGCTACACCTTC
TRBJ1-2	12	-	TRBV6-1	-	CASTADNYGYTF	TGTGCCAGCACTGCAGATAACTATGGCTACACCTTC
TRBJ2-7	13	few	TRBV12-3/TRBV12-4	-	CASRLQGNYEQYF	TGTGCCAGCAGGCTACAGGGAAACTACGAGCAGTACTTC
TRBJ2-7	16	many	TRBV24-1	TRBD1	CATSDSGQGDRSEQYF	TGTGCCACCAGTGATTCGGGACAGGGAGATCGGAGCGAGCAGTACTTC
TRBJ2-7	16	-	TRBV27	TRBD1	CASTRDRDNYSYEQYF	TGTGCCAGCACCCGGGACAGGGATAACTACTCCTACGAGCAGTACTTC
TRBJ2-7	14	many	TRBV5-1	-	CASSASGQDYEQYF	TGCGCCAGCAGCGCCAGCGGGCAAGACTACGAGCAGTACTTC
TRBJ2-3	13	-	TRBV4-3	TRBD1	CASSQDRLDTQYF	TGCGCCAGCAGCCAGGACAGGTTAGATACGCAGTATTTT
TRBJ1-5	13	many	TRBV6-1	-	CASSRWIGQPQHF	TGTGCCAGCAGCCGGTGGATAGGTCAGCCCCAGCATTTT
TRBJ2-3	15	-	TRBV6-5	-	CASSSQGTSTDTQYF	TGTGCCAGCAGTTCACAGGGGACTAGCACAGATACGCAGTATTTT
TRBJ2-4	13	-	TRBV20-1	TRBD1	CSAPGQGAGIQYF	TGCAGTGCGCCGGGACAGGGGGCTGGCATTCAGTACTTC
TRBJ2-4	17	many	TRBV11-1	-	CASSPGTDLLAGNIQYF	TGTGCCAGCAGCCCCGGGACGGACCTACTAGCCGGGAACATTCAGTACTTC
TRBJ2-7	15	few	TRBV5-1	TRBD2	CASSFEPGLTSEQYF	TGCGCCAGCAGCTTCGAACCGGGACTAACCTCCGAGCAGTACTTC
TRBJ2-1	17	few	TRBV9	TRBD2	CASSVAGGGSSYNEQFF	TGTGCCAGCAGCGTTGCGGGGGGCGGGAGCTCCTACAATGAGCAGTTCTTC
TRBJ2-7	15	-	TRBV20-1	-	CSARDVKGGSYEQYF	TGCAGTGCTAGAGATGTAAAGGGGGGGTCCTACGAGCAGTACTTC
TRBJ2-5	13	once	TRBV2	-	CASSVPIQETQYF	TGTGCCAGCAGTGTACCGATTCAAGAGACCCAGTACTTC
TRBJ1-2	15	-	TRBV7-2	TRBD1	CASSIDRGRGSGYTF	TGTGCCAGCAGCATCGACAGGGGGCGCGGATCTGGCTACACCTTC
TRBJ2-3	15	once	TRBV9	-	CASSVAWGVSDTQYF	TGTGCCAGCAGCGTAGCGTGGGGAGTGTCAGATACGCAGTATTTT
TRBJ2-5	15	many	TRBV7-2	-	CASSLVSTVQETQYF	TGTGCCAGCAGCTTAGTTTCTACAGTCCAAGAGACCCAGTACTTC
TRBJ2-7	14	few	TRBV27	-	CASSRQASSYEQYF	TGTGCCAGCAGTCGACAGGCGAGCTCCTACGAGCAGTACTTC
TRBJ2-7	15	few	TRBV18	-	CASSPRDGVRGEQYF	TGTGCCAGCTCGCCCCGGGACGGGGTGAGGGGAGAGCAGTACTTC
TRBJ2-3	13	few	TRBV30	TRBD2	CAWRENIAGWQYF	TGTGCCTGGAGAGAAAACATAGCGGGGTGGCAGTATTTT
TRBJ2-7	14	-	TRBV20-1	TRBD2	CSAGSGTSAYEQYF	TGCAGTGCTGGATCCGGGACTAGCGCCTACGAGCAGTACTTC
TRBJ2-7	15	few	TRBV6-5	TRBD1	CASSFTGGAGLEQYF	TGTGCCAGCAGTTTCACAGGGGGCGCAGGGCTCGAGCAGTACTTC
TRBJ2-5	14	many	TRBV7-2	-	CASSVGGSQETQYF	TGTGCCAGCAGCGTCGGGGGAAGTCAAGAGACCCAGTACTTC
TRBJ2-7	14	few	TRBV18	-	CASSPLDSGGEQYF	TGTGCCAGCTCACCACTTGACAGTGGAGGCGAGCAGTACTTC
TRBJ2-3	13	-	TRBV19	-	CASQEGGTDTQYF	TGTGCCAGTCAGGAAGGGGGAACAGATACGCAGTATTTT
TRBJ2-7	18	few	TRBV5-1	-	CASSRTTSPGTEKYEQYF	TGCGCCAGCAGCCGGACTACCTCCCCCGGGACCGAGAAGTACGAGCAGTACTTC
TRBJ2-1	12	many	TRBV28	-	CASSLRLREQFF	TGTGCCAGCAGTTTACGTTTGCGGGAGCAGTTCTTC
TRBJ2-3	16	-	TRBV12-3/TRBV12-4	-	CASRMGRPRGTVTQYF	TGTGCCAGCAGAATGGGACGCCCTAGGGGCACAGTTACGCAGTATTTT
TRBJ2-7	14	-	TRBV20-1	TRBD1	CSANSQGALYEQYF	TGCAGCGCCAATAGCCAGGGGGCCCTCTACGAGCAGTACTTC
TRBJ2-7	13	few	TRBV7-9	TRBD1	CASSSDRDHEQYF	TGTGCCAGCAGCTCGGACAGGGACCACGAGCAGTACTTC
TRBJ1-1	13	few	TRBV23-1	-	CASRRLGRAEAFF	TGCGCCAGCCGGCGACTCGGGAGGGCTGAAGCTTTCTTT
TRBJ2-4	16	few	TRBV9	TRBD1	CASSVGQGLIGDIQYF	TGTGCCAGCAGCGTAGGACAGGGCTTGATCGGGGACATTCAGTACTTC
TRBJ2-5	13	-	TRBV20-1	-	CSAGGQRQETQYF	TGCAGTGCTGGAGGACAGCGACAAGAGACCCAGTACTTC
TRBJ2-5	11	-	TRBV20-1	TRBD1	CSQGAPETQYF	TGCAGTCAGGGGGCGCCTGAGACCCAGTACTTC
TRBJ2-1	9	-	TRBV7-2	-	CELYNEQFF	TGTGAACTATACAATGAGCAGTTCTTC
TRBJ2-2	16	-	TRBV3-1	TRBD1	CASSRTGTGVTGELFF	TGTGCCAGCAGCCGAACCGGGACAGGGGTGACCGGGGAGCTGTTTTTT